These 20 T cell receptor beta chains were sequenced from one sample in a study of T cells in Graves' hyperthyroidism and ophthalmopathy. RNA transcripts served as the template for amplifying TCR beta CDR3 regions. First-round RT-PCR of the TCR CDR3 relied on the HTBI primer set. TCRdb re-called the multiplex PCR reads through MiXCR, storing one row per CDR3 protein. The table lists a few hundred thousand distinct CDR3 sequences, 25% of them singletons. The material sequenced was blood. Every receptor here comes from a man aged 50 to 59 with Graves' hyperthyroidism.

This chain joins TRBV7-2 and TRBJ2-5; TRBD2 aligns across 8 bases. CDR1 and CDR2 (germline): SGHTA, FQGNSA. V was clipped by 0 bases and J by 7 bases; unmatched bases: 1. This CDR3 contains 13 residues. Here the CDR3 DNA reads TGTGCCAGCAGCTTAGCGGCGGGAGGGACCCAGTACTTC. Its protein product is CASSLAAGGTQYF.

This clonotype was counted only a few times. V is TRBV3-1 and J is TRBJ2-7; tentative D call: TRBD1 (5 bases). The CDR3 runs 14 residues. Trimming stripped 4 bases from V and 2 bases from J, with 12 bases between. Germline CDR1 LGHDT, CDR2 YNNKEL (reference sequence). CDR3 in DNA: TGTGCCAGCAGCCTGGACACCAACCCCTACGAGCAGTACTTC. This sequence encodes CASSLDTNPYEQYF.

The V gene is TRBV28, the J gene TRBJ1-1, with 8 bases fitting TRBD1. This CDR3 spans 15 amino acids. The trim removed 3 bases at V and 2 bases at J, leaving 5 bases unmatched. Germline CDR1 is MDHEN and CDR2 is SYDVKM. CDR3 bases: TGTGCCAGCAGTTTCCCGGACAGGGACAACACTGAAGCTTTCTTT. Translating gives CASSFPDRDNTEAFF.

A single count supports this clonotype. The chain carries TRBV29-1 and TRBJ2-1, with D possibly matching TRBD2 (6 bases). Germline CDR1 and CDR2: SQVTM and ANQGSEA. The CDR3 consists of 13 residues. V lost 6 bases and J lost 7, with 16 bases in between. The CDR3 bases are TGCAGCGTACCCTCGGGGGTGGGGAATGAGCAGTTCTTC. It specifies CSVPSGVGNEQFF.

This clonotype was found a few times. The rearrangement uses TRBV5-1 and TRBJ2-5; 9 bases line up with TRBD1. The CDR3 totals 16 residues. The J segment lost 5 bases and the V segment lost 4 bases, leaving 12 bases of the junction unmatched. CDR1 and CDR2 from the germline V gene are SGHRS and YFSETQ. Here the CDR3 DNA reads TGCGCCAGCAGCGGGCTGGGACAGGGAAGGGGGGAGACCCAGTACTTC. Residues: CASSGLGQGRGETQYF.

CDR3 bases: TGTGCCAGCAGATCCTTCTACACAGATACGCAGTATTTT. Amino acid sequence: CASRSFYTDTQYF. The chain joins TRBV6-1 to TRBJ2-3, with unresolved D. Germline loops: CDR1 MNHNS, CDR2 SASEGT. V lost 6 bases, J lost 2 bases, and 9 bases lay in between. The CDR3 extends over 13 amino acids.

In this sample, this clonotype turned up a few times. The rearrangement joins TRBV28 to TRBJ2-1; 15 bases align to TRBD2. The CDR3 has 18 amino acids. V shed 5 bases and J 9 bases; nucleotides not matched to a gene: 14. Germline CDR1 is MDHEN and CDR2 is SYDVKM. The CDR3 reads CASSGRTSGRAHNVEQFF. In nucleotides, the CDR3 is TGTGCCAGCAGTGGCCGGACTAGCGGGAGGGCCCACAATGTTGAGCAGTTCTTC.

The genes are TRBV7-9 and TRBJ2-7, with D possibly being TRBD2 (6 bases). CDR1 is SEHNR and CDR2 is FQNEAQ in the germline V gene (reference sequence). The CDR3 has 15 residues. The ends were cut back, 5 bases at V and 4 bases at J, with 18 bases in the middle. The CDR3 nucleotides read TGTGCCAGCAGCAGAGGGACTCCGCCTAATTACGAGCAGTACTTC. It translates to CASSRGTPPNYEQYF.

The chain joins TRBV20-1 to TRBJ2-5, with D possibly matching TRBD2 (6 bases). CDR1 is DFQATT and CDR2 is SNEGSKA in the germline V gene (reference sequence). V shed 5 bases and J shed 2 bases, with 18 bases lying between them. This CDR3 has 15 amino acids. CDR3 loop: CSAQGRGGRQETQYF. The CDR3 coding sequence is TGCAGTGCTCAAGGGCGGGGTGGGAGGCAAGAGACCCAGTACTTC.

V usage is TRBV28 and J usage is TRBJ2-2; D perhaps matches TRBD2 (6 bases). Germline assignment: CDR1 MDHEN and CDR2 SYDVKM. The V end was cut by 4 bases, the J end by 7 bases, with 13 bases between. The CDR3 has 14 residues. The DNA of the CDR3 is TGTGCCAGCAGTTCTGGGACTTTCGGCGGGGAGCTGTTTTTT. Translating gives CASSSGTFGGELFF.

This clonotype has a count of ten or more. This sequence joins TRBV2 and TRBJ2-3, with TRBD2 identical over 10 bases. V was clipped by 5 bases and J by 4 bases; unmatched bases: 9. Germline CDR1 is SNHLY and CDR2 is FYNNEI. The CDR3 spans 16 residues. CDR3 sequence (DNA): TGTGCCAGCAGTCCACGGCCTAGCGGGAGCCCAGATACGCAGTATTTT. It encodes CASSPRPSGSPDTQYF.

V is TRBV5-1 and J is TRBJ2-3; D is possibly TRBD2 (6 bases). The CDR3 loop spans 16 amino acids. Trimming removed 4 bases from V and 4 bases from J, with 19 bases in between. The V gene's germline CDR1 is SGHRS and CDR2 YFSETQ. In nucleotides, the CDR3 is TGCGCCAGCAGCGGGCAATCGGGGGAGCGAGCAGATACGCAGTATTTT. Its protein product is CASSGQSGERADTQYF. Using reference TRBV5-1 and TRBJ2-3 for the parts outside the CDR3, the full variable domain is KAGVTQTPRYLIKTRGQQVTLSCSPISGHRSVSWYQQTPGQGLQFLFEYFSETQRNKGNFPGRFSGRQFSNSRSEMNVSTLELGDSALYLCASSGQSGERADTQYFGPGTRLTVL.

About this clonotype itself: This may be a read error: a much more frequent sequence differs by one nucleotide. The rearrangement joins TRBV6-2 or TRBV6-3 to TRBJ1-2; TRBD1 is a possible D gene (5 bases). Looked up from germline, CDR1 is MNHEY and CDR2 is SVGEGT. Trimming shortened V by 2 bases and J by 6 bases, and 13 bases separated the two germline ends. The CDR3 sequence is 14 residues long. This chain's CDR3 is CASSYGGENHGYTF. CDR3 coding DNA: TGTGCCAGCAGTTACGGAGGGGAGAATCATGGCTACACCTTC.

This chain joins TRBV30 and TRBJ2-5; 9 nucleotides agree with TRBD1. Germline values: CDR1 GTSNPN, CDR2 SVGIG (reference sequence). CDR3 length: 17 amino acids. Trimming cost V 2 bases and J 3 bases; bases outside gene matches: 13. CDR3 DNA: TGTGCCTGGAGTCCACCATGGGACAGGGCGTCTGAAGAGACCCAGTACTTC. It translates to CAWSPPWDRASEETQYF.

This clonotype was observed a handful of times. J is TRBJ1-2 and V is TRBV27, with D tentatively TRBD1 (5 bases). V lost 5 bases and J 5 bases, leaving 18 bases between the germline ends. This CDR3 is 15 amino acids long. Germline assignment: CDR1 MNHEY and CDR2 SMNVEV (reference sequence). CDR3 sequence: CASSPGGRASYGYTF. CDR3 in DNA: TGTGCCAGCAGTCCCGGGGGGAGAGCGTCTTATGGCTACACCTTC.

This clonotype has more than one count but fewer than ten. The V and J genes are TRBV2 and TRBJ1-5; D may be TRBD1 (5 bases). V shed 7 bases and J shed 5 bases, with 18 bases lying between them. The V gene's germline CDR1 is SNHLY and CDR2 FYNNEI. This CDR3 has 15 residues. The CDR3 loop reads CASTARLGVYQPQHF. DNA of the CDR3: TGTGCCAGCACCGCCCGGCTAGGGGTATATCAGCCCCAGCATTTT.

This clonotype was found many times. The rearrangement uses TRBV12-3 or TRBV12-4 and TRBJ2-7; D possibly corresponds to TRBD1 (5 bases). The CDR3 is 13 residues long. Between the trimmed V and J ends, which lost 7 bases and 4 bases, there was a span of 14 bases. The CDR3: CASTQGPDYEQYF. The CDR3 DNA follows: TGTGCCAGCACTCAGGGCCCAGATTACGAGCAGTACTTC.

This clonotype has a count of ten or more. An end of the junction differs from the germline gene, which may be a read error. This rearrangement joins TRBV7-2 to TRBJ1-1; no firm D call. The CDR3 is 14 residues long. Germline V gives CDR1 SGHTA, CDR2 FQGNSA. In DNA, the CDR3 is TGTGCCAGCAGTTTAGGCAGGCGGAACACTGAAGCTTTCTTT. Translating gives CASSLGRRNTEAFF.

This clonotype appeared a few times. The rearrangement joins TRBV3-1 to TRBJ2-4, with D perhaps being TRBD1 or TRBD2 (6 bases each). The ends were cut back, 4 bases at V and 1 base at J, with 8 bases in the middle. The CDR3 consists of 14 residues. Germline V lookup: CDR1 LGHDT, CDR2 YNNKEL (reference sequence). The CDR3 DNA follows: TGTGCCAGCAGCCGGGGGGCGGCCAAAAACATTCAGTACTTC. Its translation: CASSRGAAKNIQYF.

This clonotype has ten or more counts. V usage is TRBV6-1 and J usage is TRBJ2-5; 10 bases agree with TRBD2. Germline CDR1 MNHNS, CDR2 SASEGT. The CDR3 has 16 amino acids. V shed 4 bases, J shed 2 bases, and the junction held 7 bases outside the gene matches. This CDR3 reads CASSAVGAGGQETQYF. For the CDR3, the DNA is TGTGCCAGCAGTGCCGTCGGAGCGGGAGGGCAAGAGACCCAGTACTTC.